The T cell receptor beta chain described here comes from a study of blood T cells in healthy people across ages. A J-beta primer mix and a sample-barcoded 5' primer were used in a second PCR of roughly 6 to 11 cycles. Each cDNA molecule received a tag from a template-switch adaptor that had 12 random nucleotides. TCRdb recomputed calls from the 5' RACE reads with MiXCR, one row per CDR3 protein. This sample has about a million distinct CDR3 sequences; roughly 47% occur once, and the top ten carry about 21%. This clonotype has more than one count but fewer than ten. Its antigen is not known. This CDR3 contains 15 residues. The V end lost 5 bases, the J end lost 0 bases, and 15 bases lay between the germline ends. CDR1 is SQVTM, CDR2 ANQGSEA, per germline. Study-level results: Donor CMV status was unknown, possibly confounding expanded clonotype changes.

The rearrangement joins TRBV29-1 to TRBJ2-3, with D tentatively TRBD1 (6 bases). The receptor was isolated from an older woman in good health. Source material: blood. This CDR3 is CSVPGTYYSTDTQYF. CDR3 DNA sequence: TGCAGCGTTCCCGGGACATACTATAGCACAGATACGCAGTATTTT.